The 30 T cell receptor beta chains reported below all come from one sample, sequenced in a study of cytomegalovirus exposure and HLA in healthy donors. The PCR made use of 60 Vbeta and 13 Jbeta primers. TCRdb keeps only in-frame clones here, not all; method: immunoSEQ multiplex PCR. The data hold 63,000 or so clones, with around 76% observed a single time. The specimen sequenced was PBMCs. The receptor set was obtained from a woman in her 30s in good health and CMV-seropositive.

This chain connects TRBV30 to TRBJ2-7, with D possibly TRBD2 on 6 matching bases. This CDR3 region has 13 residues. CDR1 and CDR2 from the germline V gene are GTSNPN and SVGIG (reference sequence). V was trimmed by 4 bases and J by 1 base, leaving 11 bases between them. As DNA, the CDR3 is TGTGCCTGGACCGTGGGGGGTTCCTACGAGCAGTACTTC. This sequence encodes CAWTVGGSYEQYF.

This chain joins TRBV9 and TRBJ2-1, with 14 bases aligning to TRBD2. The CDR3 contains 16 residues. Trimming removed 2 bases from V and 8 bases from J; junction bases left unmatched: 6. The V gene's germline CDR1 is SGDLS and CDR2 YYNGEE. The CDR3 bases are TGTGCCAGCAGCGTGAAAGGGACTAGCGGGAGCTATGAGCAGTTCTTC. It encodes CASSVKGTSGSYEQFF. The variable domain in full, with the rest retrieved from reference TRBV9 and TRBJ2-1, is DSGVTQTPKHLITATGQRVTLRCSPRSGDLSVYWYQQSLDQGLQFLIQYYNGEERAKGNILERFSAQQFPDLHSELNLSSLELGDSALYFCASSVKGTSGSYEQFFGPGTRLTVL.

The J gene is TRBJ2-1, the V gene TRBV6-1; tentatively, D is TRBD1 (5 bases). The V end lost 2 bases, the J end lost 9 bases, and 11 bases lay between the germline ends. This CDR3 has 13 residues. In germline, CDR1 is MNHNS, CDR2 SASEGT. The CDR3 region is CASSEQGKGEQFF. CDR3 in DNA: TGTGCCAGCAGTGAACAGGGAAAGGGTGAGCAGTTCTTC.

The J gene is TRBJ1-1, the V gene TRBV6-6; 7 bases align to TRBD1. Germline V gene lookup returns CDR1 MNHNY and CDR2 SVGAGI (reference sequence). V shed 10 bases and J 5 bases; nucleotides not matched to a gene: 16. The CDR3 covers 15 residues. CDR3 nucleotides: TGTGCCATCAACAGGGGAAGCTTGGGGGTAACTGAAGCTTTCTTT. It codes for CAINRGSLGVTEAFF.

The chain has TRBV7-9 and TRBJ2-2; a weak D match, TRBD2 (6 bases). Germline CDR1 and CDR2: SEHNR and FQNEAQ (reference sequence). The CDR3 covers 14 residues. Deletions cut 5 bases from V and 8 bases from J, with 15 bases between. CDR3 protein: CASSTWRASGELFF. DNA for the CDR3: TGTGCCAGCAGCACTTGGAGGGCGTCGGGGGAGCTGTTTTTT.

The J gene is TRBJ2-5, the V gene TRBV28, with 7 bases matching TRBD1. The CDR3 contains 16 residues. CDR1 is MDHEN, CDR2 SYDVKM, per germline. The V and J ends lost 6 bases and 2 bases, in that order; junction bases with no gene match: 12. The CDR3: CASRVGRGTAQETQYF. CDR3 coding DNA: TGTGCCAGCAGGGTGGGGAGAGGGACAGCACAAGAGACCCAGTACTTC.

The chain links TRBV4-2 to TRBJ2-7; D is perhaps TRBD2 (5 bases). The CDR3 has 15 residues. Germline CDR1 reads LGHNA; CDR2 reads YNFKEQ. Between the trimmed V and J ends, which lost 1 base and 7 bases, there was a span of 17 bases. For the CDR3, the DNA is TGTGCCAGCAGCCAAGGGGTCGGGCGGGTGGAAGAGCAGTACTTC. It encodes CASSQGVGRVEEQYF.

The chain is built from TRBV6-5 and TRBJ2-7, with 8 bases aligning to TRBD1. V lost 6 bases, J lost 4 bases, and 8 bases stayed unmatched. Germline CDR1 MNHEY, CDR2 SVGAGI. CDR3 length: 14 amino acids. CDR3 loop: CASSRGNRGYEQYF. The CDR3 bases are TGTGCCAGCAGCCGTGGCAACAGGGGGTACGAGCAGTACTTC.

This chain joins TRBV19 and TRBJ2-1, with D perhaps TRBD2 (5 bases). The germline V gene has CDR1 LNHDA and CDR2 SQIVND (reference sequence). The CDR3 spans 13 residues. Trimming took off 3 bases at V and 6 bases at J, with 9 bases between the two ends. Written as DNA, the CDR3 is TGTGCCAGTAGTATCCCCGGACTCAATGAGCAGTTCTTC. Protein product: CASSIPGLNEQFF.

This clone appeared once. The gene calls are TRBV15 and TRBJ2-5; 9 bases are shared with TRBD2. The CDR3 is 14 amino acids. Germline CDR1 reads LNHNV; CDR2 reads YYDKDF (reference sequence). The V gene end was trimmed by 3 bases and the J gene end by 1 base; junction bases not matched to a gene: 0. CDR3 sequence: CATSRGLAQETQYF. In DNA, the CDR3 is TGTGCCACCAGCAGGGGACTAGCCCAAGAGACCCAGTACTTC.

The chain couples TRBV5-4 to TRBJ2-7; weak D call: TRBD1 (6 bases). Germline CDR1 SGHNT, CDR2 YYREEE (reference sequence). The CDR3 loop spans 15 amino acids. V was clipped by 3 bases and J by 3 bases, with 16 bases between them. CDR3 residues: CASSSKPGHGYEQYF. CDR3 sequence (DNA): TGTGCCAGCAGCTCGAAACCGGGACACGGCTACGAGCAGTACTTC.

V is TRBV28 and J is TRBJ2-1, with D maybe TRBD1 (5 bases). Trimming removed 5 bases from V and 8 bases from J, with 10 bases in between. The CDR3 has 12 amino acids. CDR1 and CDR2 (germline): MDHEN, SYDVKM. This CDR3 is CASSGALHEQFF. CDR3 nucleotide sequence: TGTGCCAGCAGTGGGGCTCTGCATGAGCAGTTCTTC.

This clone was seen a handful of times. CDR3 sequence (DNA): TGTGCCAGCAGCCGGTCTGGCTCCTACAATGAGCAGTTCTTC. Protein sequence: CASSRSGSYNEQFF. The V call is TRBV13, the J call TRBJ2-1; no clear D. The ends were cut back, 5 bases at V and 0 bases at J, with 8 bases in the middle. The CDR3 covers 14 residues. Germline V gene sequence: CDR1 PRHDT, CDR2 FYEKMQ (reference sequence).

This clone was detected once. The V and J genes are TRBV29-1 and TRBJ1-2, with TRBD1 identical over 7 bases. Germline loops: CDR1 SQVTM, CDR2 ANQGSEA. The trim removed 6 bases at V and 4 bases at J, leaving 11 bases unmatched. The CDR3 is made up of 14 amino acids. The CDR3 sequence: CSVPDRVISYGYTF. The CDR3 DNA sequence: TGCAGCGTGCCCGACAGGGTAATAAGCTATGGCTACACCTTC.

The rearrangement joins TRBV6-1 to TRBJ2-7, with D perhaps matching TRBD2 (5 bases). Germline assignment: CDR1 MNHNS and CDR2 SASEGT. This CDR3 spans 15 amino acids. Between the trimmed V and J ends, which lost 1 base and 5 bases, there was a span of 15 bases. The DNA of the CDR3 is TGTGCCAGCAGTGAAGTCGGAGGAGCGTTGCACGAGCAGTACTTC. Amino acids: CASSEVGGALHEQYF.

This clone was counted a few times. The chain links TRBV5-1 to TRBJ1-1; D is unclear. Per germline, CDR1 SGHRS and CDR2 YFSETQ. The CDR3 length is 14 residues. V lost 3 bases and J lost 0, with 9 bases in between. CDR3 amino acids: CASSSQIMNTEAFF. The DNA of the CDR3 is TGCGCCAGCAGCTCCCAGATCATGAACACTGAAGCTTTCTTT. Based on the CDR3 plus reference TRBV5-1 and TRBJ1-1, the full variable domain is KAGVTQTPRYLIKTRGQQVTLSCSPISGHRSVSWYQQTPGQGLQFLFEYFSETQRNKGNFPGRFSGRQFSNSRSEMNVSTLELGDSALYLCASSSQIMNTEAFFGQGTRLTVV.

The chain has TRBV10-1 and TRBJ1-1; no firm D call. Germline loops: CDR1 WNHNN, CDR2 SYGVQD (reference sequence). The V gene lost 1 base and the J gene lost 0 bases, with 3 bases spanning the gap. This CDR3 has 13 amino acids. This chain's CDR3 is CASSELVNTEAFF. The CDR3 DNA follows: TGCGCCAGCAGTGAGTTAGTGAACACTGAAGCTTTCTTT.

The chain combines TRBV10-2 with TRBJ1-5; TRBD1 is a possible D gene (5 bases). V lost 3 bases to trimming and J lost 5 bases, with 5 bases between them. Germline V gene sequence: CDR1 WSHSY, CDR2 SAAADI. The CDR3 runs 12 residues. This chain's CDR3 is CASSEGDQPQHF. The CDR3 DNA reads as TGCGCCAGCAGTGAAGGGGATCAGCCCCAGCATTTT.

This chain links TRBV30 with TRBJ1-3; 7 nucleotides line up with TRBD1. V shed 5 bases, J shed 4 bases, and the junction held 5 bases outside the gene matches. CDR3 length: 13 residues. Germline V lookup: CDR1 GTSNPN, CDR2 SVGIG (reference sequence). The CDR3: CAWSRQGGNTIYF. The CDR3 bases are TGTGCCTGGTCTAGACAGGGAGGAAACACCATATATTTT.

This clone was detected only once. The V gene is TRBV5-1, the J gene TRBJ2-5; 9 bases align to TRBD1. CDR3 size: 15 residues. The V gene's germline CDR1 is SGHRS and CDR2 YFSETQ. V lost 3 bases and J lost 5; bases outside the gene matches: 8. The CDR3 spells CASSSDTGGVETQYF. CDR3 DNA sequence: TGCGCCAGCAGCTCGGACACAGGGGGCGTGGAGACCCAGTACTTC.

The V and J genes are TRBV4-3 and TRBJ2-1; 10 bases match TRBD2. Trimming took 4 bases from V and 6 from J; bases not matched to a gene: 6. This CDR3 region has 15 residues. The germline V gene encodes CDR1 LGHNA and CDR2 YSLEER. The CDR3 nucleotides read TGCGCCAGCAGCCTACTAGCGGGGTGGGCCAATGAGCAGTTCTTC. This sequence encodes CASSLLAGWANEQFF.

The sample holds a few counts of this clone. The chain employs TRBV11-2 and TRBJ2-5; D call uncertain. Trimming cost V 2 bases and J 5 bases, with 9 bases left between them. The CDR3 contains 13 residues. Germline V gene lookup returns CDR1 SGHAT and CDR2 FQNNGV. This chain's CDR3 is CASSLSARETQYF. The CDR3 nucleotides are TGTGCCAGCAGCTTATCCGCCAGGGAGACCCAGTACTTC.

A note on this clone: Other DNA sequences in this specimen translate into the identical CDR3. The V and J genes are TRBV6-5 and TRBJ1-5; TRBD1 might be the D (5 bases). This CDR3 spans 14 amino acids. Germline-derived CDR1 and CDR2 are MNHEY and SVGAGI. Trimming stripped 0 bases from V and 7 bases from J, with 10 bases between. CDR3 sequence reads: CASSYSQGGQPQHF. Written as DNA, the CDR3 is TGTGCCAGCAGTTACTCTCAGGGTGGCCAGCCCCAGCATTTT.

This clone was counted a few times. The CDR3 sequence: CASSSGQGQVTQYF. CDR3 bases: TGTGCCAGCAGCTCGGGACAGGGGCAAGTTACGCAGTATTTT. V and J are TRBV7-3 and TRBJ2-3; the match to TRBD1 covers 10 bases. CDR3 length: 14 amino acids. V lost 4 bases to trimming and J lost 8 bases; unmatched junction nucleotides: 6. Germline CDR1 is SGHTA and CDR2 is FQGTGA.

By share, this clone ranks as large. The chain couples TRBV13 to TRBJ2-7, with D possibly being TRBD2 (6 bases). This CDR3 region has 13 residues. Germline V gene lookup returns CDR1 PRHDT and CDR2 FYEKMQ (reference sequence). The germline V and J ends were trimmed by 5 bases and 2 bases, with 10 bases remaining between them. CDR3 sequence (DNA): TGTGCCAGCAGCGAACGGACTACCTACGAGCAGTACTTC. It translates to CASSERTTYEQYF.

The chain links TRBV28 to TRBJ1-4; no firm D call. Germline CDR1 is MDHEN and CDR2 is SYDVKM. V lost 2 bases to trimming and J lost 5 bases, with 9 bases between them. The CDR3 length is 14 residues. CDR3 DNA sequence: TGTGCCAGCAGTTTACCCCGTTCGAATGAAAAACTGTTTTTT. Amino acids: CASSLPRSNEKLFF.

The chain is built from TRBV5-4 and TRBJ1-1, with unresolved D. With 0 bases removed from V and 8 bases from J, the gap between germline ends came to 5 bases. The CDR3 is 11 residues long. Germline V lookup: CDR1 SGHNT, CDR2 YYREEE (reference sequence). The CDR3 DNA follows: TGTGCCAGCAGCTTGGACGGGGAAGCTTTCTTT. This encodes CASSLDGEAFF.

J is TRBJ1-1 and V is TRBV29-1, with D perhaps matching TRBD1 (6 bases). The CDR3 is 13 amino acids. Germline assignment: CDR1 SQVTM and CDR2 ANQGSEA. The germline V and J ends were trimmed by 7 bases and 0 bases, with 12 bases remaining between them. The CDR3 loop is CSASGALNTEAFF. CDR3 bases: TGCAGCGCCTCAGGGGCCTTGAACACTGAAGCTTTCTTT.

The CDR3 sequence is CASSLYTATGGKGEQFF. Written as DNA, the CDR3 is TGTGCCAGCAGCCTGTATACGGCGACAGGGGGGAAGGGTGAGCAGTTCTTC. The chain combines TRBV13 with TRBJ2-1; TRBD1 matches at 9 bases. CDR1 is PRHDT and CDR2 is FYEKMQ in the germline V gene (reference sequence). The ends lost 5 bases at V and 9 bases at J; junction bases unmatched: 17. The CDR3 consists of 17 residues.

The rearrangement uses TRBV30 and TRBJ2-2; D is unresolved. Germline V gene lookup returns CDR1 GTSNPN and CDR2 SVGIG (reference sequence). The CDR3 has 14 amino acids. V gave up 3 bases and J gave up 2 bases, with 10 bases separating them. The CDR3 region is CAWRRLRNTGELFF. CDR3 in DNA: TGTGCCTGGAGGAGACTTAGAAACACCGGGGAGCTGTTTTTT.